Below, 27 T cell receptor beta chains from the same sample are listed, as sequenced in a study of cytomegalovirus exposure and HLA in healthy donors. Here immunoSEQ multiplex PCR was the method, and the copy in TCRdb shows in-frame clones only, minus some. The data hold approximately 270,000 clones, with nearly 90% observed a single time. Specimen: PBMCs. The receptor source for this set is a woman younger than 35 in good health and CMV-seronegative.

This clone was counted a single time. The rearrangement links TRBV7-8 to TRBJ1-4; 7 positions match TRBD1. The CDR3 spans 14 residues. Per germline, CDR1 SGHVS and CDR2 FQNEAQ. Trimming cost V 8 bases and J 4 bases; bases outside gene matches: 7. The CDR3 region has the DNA TGTGCCAGCCGAACGGGACAGAGTAATGAAAAACTGTTTTTT. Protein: CASRTGQSNEKLFF.

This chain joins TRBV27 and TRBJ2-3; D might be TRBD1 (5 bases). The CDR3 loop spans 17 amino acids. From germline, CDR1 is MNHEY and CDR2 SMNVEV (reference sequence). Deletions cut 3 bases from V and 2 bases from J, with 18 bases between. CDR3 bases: TGTGCCAGCAGTTTTTCCGAGACAGAGACCAACACAGATACGCAGTATTTT. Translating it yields CASSFSETETNTDTQYF.

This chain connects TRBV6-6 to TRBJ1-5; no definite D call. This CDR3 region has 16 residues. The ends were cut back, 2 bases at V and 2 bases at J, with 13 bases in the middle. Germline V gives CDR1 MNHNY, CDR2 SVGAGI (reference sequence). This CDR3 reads CASSYVGPRRNQPQHF. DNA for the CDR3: TGTGCCAGCAGTTACGTTGGGCCTCGCCGCAATCAGCCCCAGCATTTT.

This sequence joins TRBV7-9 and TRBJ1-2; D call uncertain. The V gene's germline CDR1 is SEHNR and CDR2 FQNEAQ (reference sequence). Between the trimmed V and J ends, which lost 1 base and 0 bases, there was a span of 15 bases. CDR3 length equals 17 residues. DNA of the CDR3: TGTGCCAGCAGCTTAGTTCCAGGCGTCGTAGCTAACTATGGCTACACCTTC. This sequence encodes CASSLVPGVVANYGYTF.

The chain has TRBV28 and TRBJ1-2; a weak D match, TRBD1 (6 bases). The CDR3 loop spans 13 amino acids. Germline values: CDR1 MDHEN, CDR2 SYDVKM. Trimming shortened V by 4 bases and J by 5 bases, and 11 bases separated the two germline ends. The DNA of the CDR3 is TGTGCCAGCAGTTCCGGACAGTTTTATGGCTACACCTTC. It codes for CASSSGQFYGYTF.

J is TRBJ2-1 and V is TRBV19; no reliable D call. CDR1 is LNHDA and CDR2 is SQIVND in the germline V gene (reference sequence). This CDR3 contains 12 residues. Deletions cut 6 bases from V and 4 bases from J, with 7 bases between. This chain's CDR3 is CASRTPYNEQFF. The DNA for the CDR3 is TGTGCCAGTAGGACACCGTACAATGAGCAGTTCTTC.

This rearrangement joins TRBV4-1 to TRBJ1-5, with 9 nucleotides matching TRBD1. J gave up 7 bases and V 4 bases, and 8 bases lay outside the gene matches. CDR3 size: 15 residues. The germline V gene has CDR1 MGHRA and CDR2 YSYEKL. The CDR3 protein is CASSRIQGAGQPQHF. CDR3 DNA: TGCGCCAGCAGCCGCATACAGGGGGCAGGGCAGCCCCAGCATTTT.

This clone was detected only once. This CDR3 reads CASSEALGQGANEQFF. DNA of the CDR3: TGTGCCAGCAGTGAAGCTCTTGGACAGGGGGCCAATGAGCAGTTCTTC. The V gene is TRBV6-1, the J gene TRBJ2-1; 11 nucleotides agree with TRBD1. This CDR3 is built from 16 residues. V lost 0 bases and J lost 6; bases outside the gene matches: 4. Germline-derived CDR1 and CDR2 are MNHNS and SASEGT.

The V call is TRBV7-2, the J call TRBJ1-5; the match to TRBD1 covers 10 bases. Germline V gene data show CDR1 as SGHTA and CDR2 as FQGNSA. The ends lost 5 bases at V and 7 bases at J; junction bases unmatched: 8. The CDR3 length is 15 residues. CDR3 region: CASSDWTGGDQPQHF. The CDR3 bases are TGTGCCAGCAGCGACTGGACAGGGGGGGACCAGCCCCAGCATTTT.

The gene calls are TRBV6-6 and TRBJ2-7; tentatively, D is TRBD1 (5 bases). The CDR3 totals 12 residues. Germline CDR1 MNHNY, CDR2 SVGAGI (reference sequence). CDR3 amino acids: CATTKDNYEQYF. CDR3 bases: TGTGCTACAACGAAGGACAACTACGAGCAGTACTTC.

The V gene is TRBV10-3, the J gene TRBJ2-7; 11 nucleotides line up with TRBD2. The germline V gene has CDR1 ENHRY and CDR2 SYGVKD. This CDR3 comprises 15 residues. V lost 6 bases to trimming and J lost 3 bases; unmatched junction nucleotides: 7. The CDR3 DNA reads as TGTGCCATCAGCCAGGGGACTAGCGGATTCTACGAGCAGTACGTC. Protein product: CAISQGTSGFYEQYV.

CDR3: CASSDGLAGDNEQFF. In DNA, the CDR3 is TGTGCCAGCAGCGACGGACTAGCGGGGGACAATGAGCAGTTCTTC. This sequence joins TRBV9 and TRBJ2-1; 13 nucleotides align to TRBD2. V dropped 3 bases and J dropped 5; count of bases not matched to a gene: 2. Per the germline V gene, CDR1 is SGDLS and CDR2 is YYNGEE. The CDR3 is 15 residues long.

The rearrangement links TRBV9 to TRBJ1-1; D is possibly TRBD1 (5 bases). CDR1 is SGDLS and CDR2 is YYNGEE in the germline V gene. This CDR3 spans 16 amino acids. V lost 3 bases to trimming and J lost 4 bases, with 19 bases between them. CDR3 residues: CASSAGTGLSRTEAFF. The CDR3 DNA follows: TGTGCCAGCAGCGCCGGGACTGGCCTTTCGCGCACTGAAGCTTTCTTT.

DNA of the CDR3: TGTGCCAGCAGTGAGGACAGCTATCATGAGCAGTACTTC. Translated, it gives CASSEDSYHEQYF. J is TRBJ2-7 and V is TRBV28; TRBD1 might be the D (6 bases). The CDR3 runs 13 residues. The V and J ends lost 5 bases and 7 bases respectively, with 15 bases between them. Germline assignment: CDR1 MDHEN and CDR2 SYDVKM.

The CDR3 is CASSNRDPNNEQFF. Written as DNA, the CDR3 is TGTGCCAGCAGTAACAGGGACCCCAACAATGAGCAGTTCTTC. The chain uses TRBV6-6 and TRBJ2-1; perhaps TRBD1 as D (6 bases). The CDR3 runs to 14 residues. V was trimmed by 5 bases and J by 5 bases, leaving 13 bases between them. Germline V lookup: CDR1 MNHNY, CDR2 SVGAGI (reference sequence).

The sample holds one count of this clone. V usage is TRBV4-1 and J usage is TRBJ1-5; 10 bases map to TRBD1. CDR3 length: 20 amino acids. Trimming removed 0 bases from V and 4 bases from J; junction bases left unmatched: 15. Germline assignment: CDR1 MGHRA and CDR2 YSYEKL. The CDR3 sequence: CASSQDFVPRTGGSNQPQHF. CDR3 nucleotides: TGCGCCAGCAGCCAAGATTTCGTCCCTAGGACAGGGGGTTCGAATCAGCCCCAGCATTTT.

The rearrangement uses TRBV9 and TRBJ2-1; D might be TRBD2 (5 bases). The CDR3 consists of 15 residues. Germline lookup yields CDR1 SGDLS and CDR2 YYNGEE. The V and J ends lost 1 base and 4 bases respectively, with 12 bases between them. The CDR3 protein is CASSVLSGLYNEQFF. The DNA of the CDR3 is TGTGCCAGCAGCGTACTGTCGGGGTTGTACAATGAGCAGTTCTTC.

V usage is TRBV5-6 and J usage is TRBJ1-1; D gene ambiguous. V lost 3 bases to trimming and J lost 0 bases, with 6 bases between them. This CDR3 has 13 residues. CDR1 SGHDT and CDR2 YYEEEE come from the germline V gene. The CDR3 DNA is TGTGCCAGCAGCTCCGGGGTGAACACTGAAGCTTTCTTT. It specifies CASSSGVNTEAFF.

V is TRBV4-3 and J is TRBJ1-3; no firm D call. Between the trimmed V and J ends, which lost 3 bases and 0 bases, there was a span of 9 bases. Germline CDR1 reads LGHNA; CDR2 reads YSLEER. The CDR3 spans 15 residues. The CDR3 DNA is TGCGCCAGCAGCCATGAGATTCTCTCTGGAAACACCATATATTTT. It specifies CASSHEILSGNTIYF.

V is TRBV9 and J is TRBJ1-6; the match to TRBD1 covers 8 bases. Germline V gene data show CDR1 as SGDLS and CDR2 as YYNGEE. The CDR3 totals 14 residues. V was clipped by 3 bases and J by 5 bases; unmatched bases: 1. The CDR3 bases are TGTGCCAGCAGCGCGACAGGGGATAATTCACCCCTCCACTTT. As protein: CASSATGDNSPLHF.

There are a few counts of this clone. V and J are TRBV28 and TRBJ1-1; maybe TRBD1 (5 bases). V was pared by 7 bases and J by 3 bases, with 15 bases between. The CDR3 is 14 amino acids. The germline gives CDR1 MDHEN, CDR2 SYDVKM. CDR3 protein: CASTPEVGDTEAFF. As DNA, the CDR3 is TGTGCCAGCACCCCCGAGGTAGGGGACACTGAAGCTTTCTTT. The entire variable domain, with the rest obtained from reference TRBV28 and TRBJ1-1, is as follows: DVKVTQSSRYLVKRTGEKVFLECVQDMDHENMFWYRQDPGLGLRLIYFSYDVKMKEKGDIPEGYSVSREKKERFSLILESASTNQTSMYLCASTPEVGDTEAFFGQGTRLTVV.

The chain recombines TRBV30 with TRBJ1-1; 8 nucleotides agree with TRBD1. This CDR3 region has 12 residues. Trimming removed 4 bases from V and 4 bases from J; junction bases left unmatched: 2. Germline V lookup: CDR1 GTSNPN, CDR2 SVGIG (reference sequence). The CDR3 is CAWTDRVTEAFF. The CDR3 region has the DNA TGTGCCTGGACGGACAGGGTCACTGAAGCTTTCTTT.

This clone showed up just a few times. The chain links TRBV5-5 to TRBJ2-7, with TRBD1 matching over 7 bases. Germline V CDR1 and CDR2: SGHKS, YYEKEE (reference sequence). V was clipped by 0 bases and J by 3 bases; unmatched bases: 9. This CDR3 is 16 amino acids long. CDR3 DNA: TGTGCCAGCAGCTTGGGAGGCAGGGGGAACCTCTACGAGCAGTACGTC. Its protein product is CASSLGGRGNLYEQYV.

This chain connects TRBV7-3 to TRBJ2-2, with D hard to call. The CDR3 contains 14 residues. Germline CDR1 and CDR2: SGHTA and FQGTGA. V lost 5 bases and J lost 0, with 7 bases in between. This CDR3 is CASSPGSNTGELFF. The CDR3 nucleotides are TGTGCCAGCAGCCCCGGGTCGAACACCGGGGAGCTGTTTTTT.

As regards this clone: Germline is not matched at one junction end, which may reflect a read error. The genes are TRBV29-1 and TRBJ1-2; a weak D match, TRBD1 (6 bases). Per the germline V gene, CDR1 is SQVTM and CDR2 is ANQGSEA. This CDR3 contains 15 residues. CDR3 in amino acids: CSVEAPTQGPYGYTF. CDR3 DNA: TGCAGCGTCGAAGCCCCCACACAGGGCCCCTATGGCTACACCTTC. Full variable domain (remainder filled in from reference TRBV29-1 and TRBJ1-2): SAVISQKPSRDICQRGTSLTIQCQVDSQVTMMFWYRQQPGQSLTLIATANQGSEATYESGFVIDKFPISRPNLTFSTLTVSNMSPEDSSIYLCSVEAPTQGPYGYTFGSGTRLTVV.

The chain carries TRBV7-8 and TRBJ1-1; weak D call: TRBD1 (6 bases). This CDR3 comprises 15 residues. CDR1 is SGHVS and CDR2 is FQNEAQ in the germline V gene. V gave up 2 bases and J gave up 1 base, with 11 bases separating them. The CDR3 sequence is CASSLYGGSNTEAFF. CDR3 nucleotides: TGTGCCAGCAGCTTATATGGGGGCTCGAACACTGAAGCTTTCTTT.

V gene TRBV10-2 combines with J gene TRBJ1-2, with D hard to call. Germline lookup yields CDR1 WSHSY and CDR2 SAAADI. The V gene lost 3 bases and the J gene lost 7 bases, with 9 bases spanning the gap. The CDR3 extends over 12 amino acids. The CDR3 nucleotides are TGCGCCAGCAGTGACTGGGCCGGTGGCTACACCTTC. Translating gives CASSDWAGGYTF.